The present TCR beta chain was sequenced within a study of OX40 agonist ivuxolimab in advanced cancers. Looking at the study overall: Dosing consisted of intravenous ivuxolimab at 0.01 to 10 mg/kg every 2 weeks.

The study's findings and limits: By week 6 at 0.1 to 3.0 mg/kg, blood CD4+ and CD8+ T cells had expanded clonally.

Looked up from germline, CDR1 is WSHSY and CDR2 is SAAADI. The CDR3 length is 12 residues. J was trimmed by 3 bases and V by 8 bases; bases with no gene match: 2. As for this clone: The antigen is not known.

Clones were sequenced by immunoSEQ multiplex PCR, and TCRdb holds only the in-frame ones, with some missing. The sample yields roughly 66,000 clones, about four fifths seen once. The sequencing used CD4+ or CD8+ T cells sorted from blood, collected in a trial of the OX40 agonist ivuxolimab. The J gene is TRBJ2-7, the V gene TRBV10-2, with 9 bases that match TRBD1. The sequence was collected from an adult with an advanced solid tumor such as melanoma, head and neck, liver or kidney cancer. The CDR3 loop reads CASATGGYEQYF. Written as DNA, the CDR3 is TGCGCCAGCGCGACAGGGGGCTACGAGCAGTACTTC.